These 21 T cell receptor beta chains were all obtained from the same sample, sequenced in a study of blood T cell repertoires in COVID-19. Profiled with immunoSEQ multiplex PCR; TCRdb holds only in-frame clones, not every one. The table lists 75,000 to 90,000 clones, roughly three quarters of them singletons. The sequenced material came from peripheral blood. The origin of the receptors is a man aged 60 to 75 with COVID-19, enrolled during active disease.

V is TRBV5-1 and J is TRBJ1-2; 7 positions match TRBD1. CDR1 is SGHRS and CDR2 is YFSETQ in the germline V gene. Trimming at V came to 0 bases and at J to 1 base, leaving 6 bases not matched to a gene. The CDR3 totals 16 residues. The CDR3 sequence is CASSLVGQHNNYGYTF. CDR3 nucleotides: TGCGCCAGCAGCTTGGTGGGACAGCATAATAACTATGGCTACACCTTC. The full variable domain, rest sourced from reference TRBV5-1 and TRBJ1-2, is KAGVTQTPRYLIKTRGQQVTLSCSPISGHRSVSWYQQTPGQGLQFLFEYFSETQRNKGNFPGRFSGRQFSNSRSEMNVSTLELGDSALYLCASSLVGQHNNYGYTFGSGTRLTVV.

The rearrangement uses TRBV7-6 and TRBJ2-3; 8 bases align to TRBD2. The germline V gene has CDR1 SGHVS and CDR2 FNYEAQ. The CDR3 is 16 amino acids. Germline trimming cut 5 bases from V and 1 base from J; bases unmatched to any gene: 8. CDR3 in DNA: TGTGCCAGCAGCGTCTCAGCGGGGGCCCGCACAGATACGCAGTATTTT. Amino acid sequence: CASSVSAGARTDTQYF.

The chain carries TRBV11-3 and TRBJ2-3; 12 bases are a match to TRBD2. The V segment lost 8 bases and the J segment 4 bases; nucleotides outside the gene matches: 13. There are 17 residues in the CDR3. CDR1 and CDR2 (germline): SGHNT, YENEEA. The CDR3 DNA follows: TGTGCCAGCGGGCTAGCGGGGGGGCCAAGTTTATCAGATACGCAGTATTTT. Amino acids: CASGLAGGPSLSDTQYF.

This clone has just a few counts. The V gene is TRBV11-3, the J gene TRBJ1-1; D remains ambiguous. This CDR3 has 16 amino acids. Germline V gene sequence: CDR1 SGHNT, CDR2 YENEEA. Trimming cost V 5 bases and J 2 bases, with 18 bases left between them. The CDR3 is CASSPWAGIINTEAFF. The CDR3 DNA reads TGTGCCAGCAGCCCTTGGGCGGGGATCATAAACACTGAAGCTTTCTTT.

The chain recombines TRBV7-9 with TRBJ1-1, with no clear D. Germline assignment: CDR1 SEHNR and CDR2 FQNEAQ (reference sequence). The V end lost 4 bases, the J end lost 5 bases, and 14 bases lay between the germline ends. The CDR3 is 14 amino acids. The CDR3 loop is CASSSHIGDTEAFF. In DNA form, the CDR3 reads TGTGCCAGCAGCTCTCATATCGGAGATACTGAAGCTTTCTTT.

This chain joins TRBV2 and TRBJ1-6, with no clear D. V gave up 2 bases and J gave up 7 bases, with 9 bases separating them. Looked up from germline, CDR1 is SNHLY and CDR2 is FYNNEI. CDR3 length: 14 amino acids. CDR3 amino acids: CASSERAENSPLHF. CDR3 DNA sequence: TGTGCCAGCAGTGAACGCGCGGAGAATTCACCCCTCCACTTT.

The rearrangement joins TRBV29-1 to TRBJ2-7; the D gene is possibly TRBD1 (5 bases). This CDR3 has 13 residues. V lost 5 bases and J lost 0, with 11 bases in between. Germline V CDR1 and CDR2: SQVTM, ANQGSEA. The CDR3 region is CSVLGANSYEQYF. For the CDR3, the DNA is TGCAGCGTTCTAGGGGCAAACTCCTACGAGCAGTACTTC.

The V call is TRBV19, the J call TRBJ1-1; 9 bases align to TRBD1. The CDR3 sequence is 13 residues long. In germline, CDR1 is LNHDA, CDR2 SQIVND (reference sequence). J lost 7 bases, V lost 7 bases, and 7 bases had no gene match. CDR3 protein: CASNGQGIGEAFF. CDR3 DNA: TGTGCCAGTAACGGACAGGGGATCGGTGAAGCTTTCTTT.

The chain has TRBV7-2 and TRBJ1-2; 9 positions match TRBD1. Losses at the gene ends were 2 bases for V and 2 bases for J; bases not matched to a gene: 6. Germline CDR1 and CDR2: SGHTA and FQGNSA. The CDR3 is made up of 16 amino acids. The CDR3 DNA is TGTGCCAGCAGCTTACGTGGGACAGGGAAAAACTATGGCTACACCTTC. It yields the protein CASSLRGTGKNYGYTF.

The chain combines TRBV7-2 with TRBJ1-1; 7 nucleotides line up with TRBD1. Unmatched junction bases numbered 8, after V lost 1 base and J lost 0 bases. The CDR3 has 17 residues. Germline CDR1 reads SGHTA; CDR2 reads FQGNSA. CDR3 sequence: CASSLGRLGGMNTEAFF. The CDR3 nucleotides read TGTGCCAGCAGCTTAGGTCGGCTAGGGGGCATGAACACTGAAGCTTTCTTT.

The chain has TRBV19 and TRBJ1-1; TRBD1 matches 7 bases. The CDR3 spans 15 residues. Germline values: CDR1 LNHDA, CDR2 SQIVND (reference sequence). V lost 3 bases, J lost 1 base, and 5 bases stayed unmatched. The CDR3 sequence is CASSIEGARNTEAFF. In DNA, the CDR3 is TGTGCCAGTAGTATTGAGGGGGCGCGGAACACTGAAGCTTTCTTT.

V and J are TRBV9 and TRBJ2-1; 13 nucleotides match TRBD2. J lost 8 bases, V lost 3 bases, and 2 bases had no gene match. Per the germline V gene, CDR1 is SGDLS and CDR2 is YYNGEE. The CDR3 sequence is 14 residues long. CDR3 nucleotide sequence: TGTGCCAGCAGCGGGACTAGCGGGAGCCATGAGCAGTTCTTC. It translates to CASSGTSGSHEQFF.

This clone occurred a few times. The V gene is TRBV7-9, the J gene TRBJ2-5; no firm D call. Germline V gene sequence: CDR1 SEHNR, CDR2 FQNEAQ (reference sequence). CDR3 length equals 11 residues. V lost 3 bases, J lost 5 bases, and 4 bases lay in between. CDR3 sequence reads: CASSFGETQYF. CDR3 bases: TGTGCCAGCAGCTTCGGGGAGACCCAGTACTTC.

The chain combines TRBV29-1 with TRBJ2-1, with 11 positions matching TRBD2. V was clipped by 8 bases and J by 4 bases; unmatched bases: 7. The CDR3 spans 14 residues. CDR1 is SQVTM, CDR2 ANQGSEA, per germline. The CDR3 DNA reads as TGCAGCACTATTAGACTAGCGGGATACAATGAGCAGTTCTTC. Translating gives CSTIRLAGYNEQFF.

As DNA, the CDR3 is TGTGCCAGCAGCTCCCCTGGAGGGGGCAATGAAAAACTGTTTTTT. This codes for CASSSPGGGNEKLFF. V usage is TRBV5-4 and J usage is TRBJ1-4; 7 bases line up with TRBD1. Germline CDR1 and CDR2: SGHNT and YYREEE (reference sequence). Unmatched junction bases numbered 7, after V lost 3 bases and J lost 5 bases. This CDR3 comprises 15 residues.

The CDR3 DNA sequence: TGTGCCAGTAGTCATGGACAGGGATCCTACGAGCAGTACTTC. This codes for CASSHGQGSYEQYF. V is TRBV19 and J is TRBJ2-7, with 8 bases that match TRBD1. The germline V gene has CDR1 LNHDA and CDR2 SQIVND (reference sequence). The length of the CDR3 is 14 residues. J gave up 1 base and V 5 bases, and 4 bases lay outside the gene matches.

The chain is built from TRBV14 and TRBJ2-2; TRBD2 might be the D (5 bases). This CDR3 spans 13 amino acids. Trimming removed 5 bases at V and 7 bases at J, with 11 bases between. Per the germline V gene, CDR1 is SGHDN and CDR2 is FVKESK. The CDR3 region has the DNA TGTGCCAGCAGCGCAGCGAGGGTCGGGGAGCTGTTTTTT. Amino acids: CASSAARVGELFF.

This chain uses TRBV9 with TRBJ2-5; perhaps TRBD2 as D (7 bases). Trimming shortened V by 4 bases and J by 4 bases, and 14 bases separated the two germline ends. This CDR3 comprises 14 residues. Germline assignment: CDR1 SGDLS and CDR2 YYNGEE. The CDR3 region is CASSPRGAGETQYF. The CDR3 DNA sequence: TGTGCCAGCAGCCCACGGGGGGCTGGAGAGACCCAGTACTTC.

The chain recombines TRBV4-3 with TRBJ2-7; D possibly corresponds to TRBD1 (5 bases). The germline V gene encodes CDR1 LGHNA and CDR2 YSLEER. CDR3 size: 15 residues. V lost 0 bases and J 4 bases, leaving 13 bases between the germline ends. The DNA of the CDR3 is TGCGCCAGCAGCCAAGATCCCGCAGGGTCGTACGAGCAGTACTTC. Amino acids: CASSQDPAGSYEQYF.

The genes are TRBV13 and TRBJ2-7; 11 bases are a match to TRBD2. V trimming: 0 bases; J trimming: 6 bases; junction bases outside the gene matches: 4. CDR1 and CDR2 (germline): PRHDT, FYEKMQ (reference sequence). The CDR3 spans 15 residues. CDR3 protein: CASSLGLAGVPEQYF. The CDR3 nucleotides read TGTGCCAGCAGCTTAGGACTAGCGGGAGTTCCCGAGCAGTACTTC. Filled out from reference TRBV13 and TRBJ2-7, the complete variable domain reads AAGVIQSPRHLIKEKRETATLKCYPIPRHDTVYWYQQGPGQDPQFLISFYEKMQSDKGSIPDRFSAQQFSDYHSELNMSSLELGDSALYFCASSLGLAGVPEQYFGPGTRLTVT.

This chain links TRBV5-1 with TRBJ1-4; TRBD1 aligns across 8 bases. Germline assignment: CDR1 SGHRS and CDR2 YFSETQ. Trimming removed 1 base from V and 6 bases from J; junction bases left unmatched: 2. This CDR3 contains 14 residues. For the CDR3, the DNA is TGCGCCAGCAGCTTGATGACAGGGGATGAAAAACTGTTTTTT. As protein: CASSLMTGDEKLFF.